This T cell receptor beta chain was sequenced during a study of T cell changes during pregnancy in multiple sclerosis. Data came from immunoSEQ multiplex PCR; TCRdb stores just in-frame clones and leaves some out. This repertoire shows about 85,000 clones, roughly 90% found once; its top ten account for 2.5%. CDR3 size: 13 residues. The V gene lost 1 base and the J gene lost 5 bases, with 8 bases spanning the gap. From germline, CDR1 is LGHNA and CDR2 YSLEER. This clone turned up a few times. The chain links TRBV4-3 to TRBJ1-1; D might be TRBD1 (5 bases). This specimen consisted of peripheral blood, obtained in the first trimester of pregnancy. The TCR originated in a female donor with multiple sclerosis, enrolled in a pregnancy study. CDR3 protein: CASSQVRETEAFF. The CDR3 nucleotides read TGCGCCAGCAGCCAAGTCAGGGAAACTGAAGCTTTCTTT.